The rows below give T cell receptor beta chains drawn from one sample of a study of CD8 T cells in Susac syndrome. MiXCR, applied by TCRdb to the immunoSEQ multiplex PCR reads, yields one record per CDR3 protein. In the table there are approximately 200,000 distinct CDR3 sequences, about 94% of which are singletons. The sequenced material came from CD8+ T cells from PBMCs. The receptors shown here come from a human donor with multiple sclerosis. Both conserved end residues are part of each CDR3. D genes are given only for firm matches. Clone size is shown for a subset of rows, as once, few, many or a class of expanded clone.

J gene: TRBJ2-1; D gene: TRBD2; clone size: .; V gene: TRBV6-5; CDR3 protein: CASSYSVLAGSNEQFF; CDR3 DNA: TGTGCCAGCAGTTACTCGGTTCTAGCGGGAAGCAATGAGCAGTTCTTC
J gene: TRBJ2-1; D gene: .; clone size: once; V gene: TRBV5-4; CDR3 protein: CASSLKVYPEQFF; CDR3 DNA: TGTGCCAGCAGCCTAAAAGTTTACCCTGAGCAGTTCTTC
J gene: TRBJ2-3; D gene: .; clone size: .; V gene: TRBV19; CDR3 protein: CASSVQGWDTDTQYF; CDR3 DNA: TGTGCCAGCAGCGTTCAGGGGTGGGACACAGATACGCAGTATTTT
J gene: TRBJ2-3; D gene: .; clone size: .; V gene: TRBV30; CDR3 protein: CAWKGLTDTQYF; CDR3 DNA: TGTGCCTGGAAAGGGCTCACAGATACGCAGTATTTT
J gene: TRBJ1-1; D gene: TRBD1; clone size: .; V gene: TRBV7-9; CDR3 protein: CASSLAGQGVGEAFF; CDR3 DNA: TGTGCCAGCAGCTTAGCAGGGCAGGGGGTGGGTGAAGCTTTCTTT
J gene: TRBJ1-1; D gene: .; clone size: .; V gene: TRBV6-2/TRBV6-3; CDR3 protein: CASSYQGWTEAFF; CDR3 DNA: TGTGCCAGCAGTTACCAGGGATGGACTGAAGCTTTCTTT
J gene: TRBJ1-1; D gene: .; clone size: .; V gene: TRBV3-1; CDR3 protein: CASSPGPLGDTEAFF; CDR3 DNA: TGTGCCAGCAGCCCCGGACCCCTAGGAGACACTGAAGCTTTCTTT
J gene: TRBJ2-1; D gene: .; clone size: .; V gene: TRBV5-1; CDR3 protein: CASSFPNADEQFF; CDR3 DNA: TGCGCCAGCAGCTTCCCGAACGCTGATGAGCAGTTCTTC
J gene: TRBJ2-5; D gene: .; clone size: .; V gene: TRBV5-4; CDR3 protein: CASSYRDGQETQYF; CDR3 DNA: TGTGCCAGCAGCTACCGGGACGGACAAGAGACCCAGTACTTC
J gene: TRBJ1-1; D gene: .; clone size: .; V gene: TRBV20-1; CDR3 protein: CSADGAIMNTEAFF; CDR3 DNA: TGCAGTGCTGATGGTGCGATAATGAACACTGAAGCTTTCTTT
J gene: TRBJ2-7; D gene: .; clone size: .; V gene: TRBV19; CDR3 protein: CASSHPGGGPYEQYF; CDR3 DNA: TGTGCCAGTAGTCACCCCGGTGGGGGCCCCTACGAGCAGTACTTC
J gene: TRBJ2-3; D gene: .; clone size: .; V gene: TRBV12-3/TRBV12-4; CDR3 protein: CASGKGGTDTQYF; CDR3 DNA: TGTGCCAGCGGTAAGGGGGGCACAGATACGCAGTATTTT
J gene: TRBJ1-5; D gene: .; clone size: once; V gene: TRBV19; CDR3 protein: CASRTSWVNQPQHF; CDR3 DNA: TGTGCCAGTAGGACTTCCTGGGTGAATCAGCCCCAGCATTTT
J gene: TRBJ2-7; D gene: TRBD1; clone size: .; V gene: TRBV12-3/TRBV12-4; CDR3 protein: CASSPDRGEQYF; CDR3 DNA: TGTGCCAGCAGCCCCGACAGGGGCGAGCAGTACTTC
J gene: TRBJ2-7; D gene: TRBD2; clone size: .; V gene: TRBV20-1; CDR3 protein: CSAKRRLAGGRYEQYF; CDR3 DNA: TGCAGTGCAAAGCGAAGACTAGCGGGAGGCCGGTACGAGCAGTACTTC
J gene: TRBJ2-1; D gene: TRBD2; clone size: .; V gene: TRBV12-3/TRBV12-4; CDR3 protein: CASRYRRGGQIYNEQFF; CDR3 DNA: TGTGCCAGCAGATACCGACGGGGGGGACAAATCTACAATGAGCAGTTCTTC
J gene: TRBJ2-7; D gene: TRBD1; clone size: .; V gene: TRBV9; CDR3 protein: CASSVEQGATEQYF; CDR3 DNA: TGTGCCAGCAGCGTAGAACAGGGGGCGACCGAGCAGTACTTC
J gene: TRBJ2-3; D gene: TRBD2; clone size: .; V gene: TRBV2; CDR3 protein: CASSAFTSGATDTQYF; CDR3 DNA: TGTGCCAGCAGTGCCTTCACTAGCGGGGCTACAGATACGCAGTATTTT
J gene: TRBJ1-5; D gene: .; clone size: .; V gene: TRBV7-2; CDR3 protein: CASTPGGGNQPQHF; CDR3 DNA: TGTGCCAGCACCCCCGGGGGTGGCAATCAGCCCCAGCATTTT
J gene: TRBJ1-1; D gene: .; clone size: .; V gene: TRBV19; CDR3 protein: CASSMRVGTEAFF; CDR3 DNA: TGTGCCAGTAGTATGAGGGTAGGTACTGAAGCTTTCTTT
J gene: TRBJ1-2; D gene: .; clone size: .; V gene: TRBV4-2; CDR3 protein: CASSPGGGDGYTF; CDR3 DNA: TGTGCCAGCAGCCCCGGGGGGGGTGATGGCTACACCTTC
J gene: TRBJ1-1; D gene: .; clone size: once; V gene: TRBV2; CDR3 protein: CASSPWEIRNTEAFF; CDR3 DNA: TGTGCCAGCAGCCCCTGGGAGATACGGAACACTGAAGCTTTCTTT
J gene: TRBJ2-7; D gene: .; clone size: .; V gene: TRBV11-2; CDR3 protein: CASSLVTDNYEQYF; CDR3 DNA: TGTGCCAGCAGCTTAGTGACGGATAACTACGAGCAGTACTTC
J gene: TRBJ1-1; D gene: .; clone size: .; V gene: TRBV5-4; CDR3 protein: CASSLDSLVSEAFF; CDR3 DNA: TGTGCCAGCAGCTTGGACAGTCTAGTCTCTGAAGCTTTCTTT
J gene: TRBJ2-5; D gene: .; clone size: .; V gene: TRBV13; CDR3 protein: CASSTLEYGQETQYF; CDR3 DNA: TGTGCCAGCAGTACATTAGAGTACGGGCAAGAGACCCAGTACTTC